This T cell receptor (beta chain) was recorded in a study of blood T cell repertoires in COVID-19. TCRdb's copy holds only in-frame clones and misses some; the assay was immunoSEQ multiplex PCR. The sample yields 350,000 or so clones, about 92% seen once. There are 15 residues in the CDR3. V shed 2 bases and J 5 bases; nucleotides not matched to a gene: 2. Germline values: CDR1 SGHTA, CDR2 FQGNSA. This sequence originates from a woman aged 25 to 39 who had recovered from COVID-19. This rearrangement joins TRBV7-2 to TRBJ2-1, with TRBD2 identical over 11 bases. Sequenced sample: PBMCs or T cells enriched from blood (not recorded which). CDR3 in DNA: TGTGCCAGCAGCTTACTAGCGGGGGGACACAATGAGCAGTTCTTC. Its translation is CASSLLAGGHNEQFF.